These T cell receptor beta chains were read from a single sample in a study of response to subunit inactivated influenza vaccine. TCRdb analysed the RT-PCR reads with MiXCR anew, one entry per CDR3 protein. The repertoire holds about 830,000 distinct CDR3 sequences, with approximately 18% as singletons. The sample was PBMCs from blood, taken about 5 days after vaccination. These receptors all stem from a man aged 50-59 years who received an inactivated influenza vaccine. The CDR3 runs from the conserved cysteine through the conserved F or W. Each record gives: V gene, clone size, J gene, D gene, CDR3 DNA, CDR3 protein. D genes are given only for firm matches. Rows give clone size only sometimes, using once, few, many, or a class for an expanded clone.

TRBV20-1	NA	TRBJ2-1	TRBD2	TGCAGTGCTAGGTCCTCCGGGACTAGCGCCTACAATGAGCAGTTCTTC	CSARSSGTSAYNEQFF
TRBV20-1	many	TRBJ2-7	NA	TGCAGTGCTAGAGATCTGGCCGGCCTCTTGGGGTACGAGCAGTACTTC	CSARDLAGLLGYEQYF
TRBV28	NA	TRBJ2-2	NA	TGTGCCAGCTACCCTGGGGCCGGGGAGCTGTTTTTT	CASYPGAGELFF
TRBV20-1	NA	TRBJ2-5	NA	TGCTGTGCTAGAGATCTGGCAGGGCTCGCTACCCAAGAGACCCAGTACTTC	CCARDLAGLATQETQYF
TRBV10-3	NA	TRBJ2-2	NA	TGTGCCATCGGACATGTAAGGAGACAGGACCCCGGGGAGCTGTTTTTT	CAIGHVRRQDPGELFF
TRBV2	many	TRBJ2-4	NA	TGTGCCAGCAGTGAAGCGGACGGAGAAAACATTCAGTACTTC	CASSEADGENIQYF
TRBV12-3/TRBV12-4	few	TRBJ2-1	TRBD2	TGTGCCAGCACTCTAGAGGGTAGCGGGAGTTGGAATGAGCAGTTCTTC	CASTLEGSGSWNEQFF
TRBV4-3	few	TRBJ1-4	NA	TGCGCCAGCAGCCAAGGTGGGGGAGCAACTAATGAAAAACTGTTTTTT	CASSQGGGATNEKLFF
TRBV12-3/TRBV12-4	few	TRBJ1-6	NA	TGTGCCAGCAGTCGGGCGGGGGATGTGAATTCACCCCTCCACTTT	CASSRAGDVNSPLHF
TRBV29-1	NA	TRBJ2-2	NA	TGCAGCGTGGGGCAGGGAGCGAACACCGGGGAGCTGTTTTTT	CSVGQGANTGELFF